A selection of T cell receptor beta chains follows, all from one sample in a study of beta chain features in type 1 diabetes. Sequencing was performed with immunoSEQ multiplex PCR; in TCRdb, only in-frame clones are kept and a portion is missing. Among hundreds of thousands of clones listed, roughly 16% were seen once. The sequencing sample was made of naive CD4+ T cells from blood. The receptors originated from a man younger than 30 in good health. The CDR3 runs from the conserved cysteine through the conserved F or W. Fields, in order: clone size, D gene, V gene, J gene, CDR3 DNA, CDR3 protein. D genes are given only for firm matches. Some rows mark clone size as missing; the rest say once, few, many or name a class of expanded clone.

clone size: .
D gene: TRBD1
V gene: TRBV30
J gene: TRBJ2-6
CDR3 DNA: TGTGCCTGGATATACGGGACAGGGGAATATAACGGGGCCAACGTCCTGACTTTC
CDR3 protein: CAWIYGTGEYNGANVLTF

clone size: once
D gene: .
V gene: TRBV27
J gene: TRBJ2-3
CDR3 DNA: TGTGCCAGCAGTCCCCATAGCACAGATACGCAGTATTTT
CDR3 protein: CASSPHSTDTQYF

clone size: .
D gene: .
V gene: TRBV5-1
J gene: TRBJ2-7
CDR3 DNA: TGCGCCAGCAGCTTGACGGGGGTCGGTGCCTACGAGCAGTACTTC
CDR3 protein: CASSLTGVGAYEQYF

clone size: few
D gene: .
V gene: TRBV5-1
J gene: TRBJ2-1
CDR3 DNA: TGCGCCAGCAGCCGGGCGGGGATGGAGCAGTTCTTC
CDR3 protein: CASSRAGMEQFF

clone size: .
D gene: .
V gene: TRBV28
J gene: TRBJ1-1
CDR3 DNA: TGTGCCAGCAGTGTCCCCCCGGGCACTGAAGCTTTCTTT
CDR3 protein: CASSVPPGTEAFF

clone size: few
D gene: .
V gene: TRBV7-9
J gene: TRBJ1-4
CDR3 DNA: TGTGCCAGCAGCTCAGGACAGACTAATGAAAAACTGTTTTTT
CDR3 protein: CASSSGQTNEKLFF

clone size: few
D gene: .
V gene: TRBV30
J gene: TRBJ1-3
CDR3 DNA: TGTGCCTGGGAGGAGTTTGGAAACACCATATATTTT
CDR3 protein: CAWEEFGNTIYF

clone size: .
D gene: .
V gene: TRBV5-4
J gene: TRBJ2-6
CDR3 DNA: TGTGCCAGCAGCTTGGTGGGATCTGGGGCCAACGTCCTGACTTTC
CDR3 protein: CASSLVGSGANVLTF

clone size: .
D gene: .
V gene: TRBV6-4
J gene: TRBJ1-1
CDR3 DNA: TGTGCCAGCAGTGCCCTCATGAACACTGAAGCTTTCTTT
CDR3 protein: CASSALMNTEAFF

clone size: .
D gene: .
V gene: TRBV4-1
J gene: TRBJ1-1
CDR3 DNA: TGCGCCAGCAGCCAAGATTGGCGGGGAAAAGCTTTCTTT
CDR3 protein: CASSQDWRGKAFF

clone size: few
D gene: .
V gene: TRBV6-1
J gene: TRBJ2-5
CDR3 DNA: TGTGCCAGCAGTGGATCTCCTAGGGTGTACTTC
CDR3 protein: CASSGSPRVYF

clone size: .
D gene: TRBD1
V gene: TRBV5-1
J gene: TRBJ2-3
CDR3 DNA: TGCGCCAGCAGCAGTCAGGGGGCTGGATTTTTGGATACGCAGTATTTT
CDR3 protein: CASSSQGAGFLDTQYF

clone size: few
D gene: .
V gene: TRBV5-1
J gene: TRBJ2-1
CDR3 DNA: TGCGCCAGCAGCCCGGTTCTCTCCTACAATGAGCAGTTCTTC
CDR3 protein: CASSPVLSYNEQFF

clone size: .
D gene: TRBD1
V gene: TRBV9
J gene: TRBJ2-1
CDR3 DNA: TGTGCCAGCAGCGCGGGACAGCAGTCCTACAATGAGCAGTTCTTC
CDR3 protein: CASSAGQQSYNEQFF

clone size: .
D gene: TRBD2
V gene: TRBV11-2
J gene: TRBJ2-1
CDR3 DNA: TGTGCCAGCAGCCCGGGACTAGTTACTGAGCAGTTCTTC
CDR3 protein: CASSPGLVTEQFF

clone size: few
D gene: .
V gene: TRBV7-8
J gene: TRBJ1-4
CDR3 DNA: TGTGCCAGCAGCTTAAAGCTACAGGGCACGGCTAATGAAAAACTGTTTTTT
CDR3 protein: CASSLKLQGTANEKLFF

clone size: few
D gene: .
V gene: TRBV29-1
J gene: TRBJ1-1
CDR3 DNA: TGCAGCGTAGTCCCACAGGGACGTACTGAAGCTTTCTTT
CDR3 protein: CSVVPQGRTEAFF

clone size: few
D gene: .
V gene: TRBV15
J gene: TRBJ1-4
CDR3 DNA: TGTGCCACCAGCCCTCGAGACCGGCCTAATGAAAAACTGTTTTTT
CDR3 protein: CATSPRDRPNEKLFF

clone size: .
D gene: TRBD1
V gene: TRBV10-3
J gene: TRBJ2-7
CDR3 DNA: TGTGCCATCAGTGAAGGAGGGACAGGGGTCTACGAGCAGTACTTC
CDR3 protein: CAISEGGTGVYEQYF